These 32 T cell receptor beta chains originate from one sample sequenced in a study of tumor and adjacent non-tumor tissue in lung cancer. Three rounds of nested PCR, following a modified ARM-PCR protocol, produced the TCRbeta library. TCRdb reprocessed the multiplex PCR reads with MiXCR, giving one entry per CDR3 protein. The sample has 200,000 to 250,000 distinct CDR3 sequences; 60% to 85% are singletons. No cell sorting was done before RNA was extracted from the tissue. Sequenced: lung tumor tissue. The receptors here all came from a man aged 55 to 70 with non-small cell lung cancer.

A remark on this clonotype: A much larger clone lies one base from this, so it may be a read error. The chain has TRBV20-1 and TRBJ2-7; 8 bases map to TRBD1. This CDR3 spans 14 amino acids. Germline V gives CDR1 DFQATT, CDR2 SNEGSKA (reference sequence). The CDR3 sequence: CRAWKTGASYEQYF. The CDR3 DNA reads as TGCAGAGCATGGAAGACAGGGGCTTCCTACGAGCAGTACTTC.

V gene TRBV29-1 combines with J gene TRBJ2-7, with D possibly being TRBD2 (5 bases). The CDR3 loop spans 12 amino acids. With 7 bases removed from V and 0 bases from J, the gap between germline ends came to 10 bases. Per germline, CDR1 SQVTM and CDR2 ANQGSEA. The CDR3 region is CSDEGSSYEQYF. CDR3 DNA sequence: TGCAGCGATGAGGGCAGCTCCTACGAGCAGTACTTC.

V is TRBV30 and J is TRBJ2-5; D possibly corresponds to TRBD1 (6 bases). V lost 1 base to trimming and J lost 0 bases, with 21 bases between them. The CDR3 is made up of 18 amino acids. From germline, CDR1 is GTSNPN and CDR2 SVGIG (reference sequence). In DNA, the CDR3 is TGTGCCTGGAGTGGCCGCCAGGGGAGTCAGGCCTACCAAGAGACCCAGTACTTC. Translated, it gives CAWSGRQGSQAYQETQYF.

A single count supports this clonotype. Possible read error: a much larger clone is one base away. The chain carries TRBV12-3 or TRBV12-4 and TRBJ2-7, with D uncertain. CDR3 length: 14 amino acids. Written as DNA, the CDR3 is TGTGTCAGCAGCCGTCGTTTGAAGGCCTACGAGCAGTACTTC. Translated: CVSSRRLKAYEQYF.

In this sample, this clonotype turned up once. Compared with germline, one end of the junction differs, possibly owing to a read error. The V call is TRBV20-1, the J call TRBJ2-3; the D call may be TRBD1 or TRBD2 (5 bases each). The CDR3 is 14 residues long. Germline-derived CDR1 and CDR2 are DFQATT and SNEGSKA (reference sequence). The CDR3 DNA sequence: TGCAGTGCTAGTTGGCGTCCCCGGCTGGGGACGCAGAATTTT. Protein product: CSASWRPRLGTQNF.

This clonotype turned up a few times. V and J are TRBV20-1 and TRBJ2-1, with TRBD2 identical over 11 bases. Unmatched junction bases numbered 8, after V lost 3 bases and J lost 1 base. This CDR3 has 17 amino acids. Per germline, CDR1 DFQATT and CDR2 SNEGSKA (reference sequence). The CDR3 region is CSASSGRAQESYNEQFF. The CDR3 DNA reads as TGCAGTGCTAGTAGCGGGAGGGCCCAAGAGTCCTACAATGAGCAGTTCTTC.

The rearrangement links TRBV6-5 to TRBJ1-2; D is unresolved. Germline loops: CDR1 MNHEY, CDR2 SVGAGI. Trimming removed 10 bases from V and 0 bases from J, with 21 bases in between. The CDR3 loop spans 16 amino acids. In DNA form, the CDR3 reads TGTGCCAACGGGCCCCGCATTCTGGTCCCTAACTATGGCTACACCTTC. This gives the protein CANGPRILVPNYGYTF.

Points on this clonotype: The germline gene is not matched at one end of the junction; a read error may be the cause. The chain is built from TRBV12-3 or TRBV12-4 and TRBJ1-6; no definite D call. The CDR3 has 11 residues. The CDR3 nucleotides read TGTGTCAGCAGTGCCCTTCGGGCCCTCCATTTT. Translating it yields CVSSALRALHF.

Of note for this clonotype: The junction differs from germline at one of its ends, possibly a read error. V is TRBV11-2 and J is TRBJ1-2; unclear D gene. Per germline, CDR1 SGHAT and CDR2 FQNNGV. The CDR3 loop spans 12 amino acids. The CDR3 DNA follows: TGTACCAGCAGCTTTCGAAACTATGGCTACGCCTTC. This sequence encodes CTSSFRNYGYAF.

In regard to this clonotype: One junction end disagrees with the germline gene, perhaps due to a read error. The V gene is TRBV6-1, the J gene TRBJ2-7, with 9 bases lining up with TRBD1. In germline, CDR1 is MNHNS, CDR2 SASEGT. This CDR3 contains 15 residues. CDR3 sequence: CASILRDRVRYGQYF. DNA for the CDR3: TGTGCCAGCATTCTCAGGGACAGGGTCAGATACGGGCAGTACTTC.

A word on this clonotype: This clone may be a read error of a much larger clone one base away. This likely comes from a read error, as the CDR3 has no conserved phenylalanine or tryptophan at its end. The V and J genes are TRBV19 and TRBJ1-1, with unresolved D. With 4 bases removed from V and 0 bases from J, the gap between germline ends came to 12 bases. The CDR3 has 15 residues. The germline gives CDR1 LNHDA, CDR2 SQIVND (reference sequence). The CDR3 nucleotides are TGTGCCAGTAGTAGCCCCCCGGGGATGAACACTGAAGCTTTCCTT. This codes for CASSSPPGMNTEAFL.

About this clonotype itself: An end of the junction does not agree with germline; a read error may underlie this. CDR3 nucleotides: TGCTCCAGCAGCCAAGAAGGACTAGCGGTCACAGATACGCAGTATTTT. It specifies CSSSQEGLAVTDTQYF. This sequence joins TRBV4-1 and TRBJ2-3; 10 bases are shared with TRBD2. CDR3 length equals 16 residues. CDR1 is MGHRA and CDR2 is YSYEKL in the germline V gene.

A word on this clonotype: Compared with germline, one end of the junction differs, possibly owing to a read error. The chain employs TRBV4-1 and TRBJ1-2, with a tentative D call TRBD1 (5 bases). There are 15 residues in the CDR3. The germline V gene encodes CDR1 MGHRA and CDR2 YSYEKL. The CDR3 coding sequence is TGCGCCAGCAGCCCCCCCAGACAGCTTTCCTATGGTTACACCTTC. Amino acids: CASSPPRQLSYGYTF.

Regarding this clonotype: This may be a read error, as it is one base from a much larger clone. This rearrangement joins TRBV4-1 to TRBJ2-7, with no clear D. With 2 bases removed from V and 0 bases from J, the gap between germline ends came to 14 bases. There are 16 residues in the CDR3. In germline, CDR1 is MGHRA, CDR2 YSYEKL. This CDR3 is CASSQIDLPTSYEQYF. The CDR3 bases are TGCGCCAGCAGCCAAATCGACCTACCGACCTCCTACGAGCAGTACTTC.

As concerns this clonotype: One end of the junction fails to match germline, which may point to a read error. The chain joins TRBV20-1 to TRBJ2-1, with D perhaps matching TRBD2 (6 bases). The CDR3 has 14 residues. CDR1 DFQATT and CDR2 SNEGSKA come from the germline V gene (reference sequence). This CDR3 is CSAPGLPSYNDQFF. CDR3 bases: TGCAGTGCCCCTGGACTACCCTCCTACAATGATCAGTTCTTC.

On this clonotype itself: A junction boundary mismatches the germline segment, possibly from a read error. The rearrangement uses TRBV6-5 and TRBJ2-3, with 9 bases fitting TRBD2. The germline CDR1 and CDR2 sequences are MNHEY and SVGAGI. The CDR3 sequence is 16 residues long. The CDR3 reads CASSYASGGLRDTQYF. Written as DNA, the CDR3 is TGCGCCAGCAGTTACGCGAGCGGGGGGCTGCGAGATACGCAGTATTTT.

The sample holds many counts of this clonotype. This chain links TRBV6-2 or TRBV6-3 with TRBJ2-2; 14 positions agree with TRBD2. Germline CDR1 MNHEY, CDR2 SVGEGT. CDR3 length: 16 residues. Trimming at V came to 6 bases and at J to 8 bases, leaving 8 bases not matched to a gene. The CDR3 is CASSRGTSGRTGELFF. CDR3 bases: TGTGCCAGCAGCCGCGGGACTAGCGGGAGAACAGGGGAGCTGTTTTTT.

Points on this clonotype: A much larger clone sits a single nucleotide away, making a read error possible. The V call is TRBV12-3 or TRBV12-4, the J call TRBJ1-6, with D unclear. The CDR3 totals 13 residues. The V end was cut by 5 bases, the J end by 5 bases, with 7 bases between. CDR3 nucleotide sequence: TGTGCCAGCAGTATGCGAGATAATTCACCCCTCCACTTT. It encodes CASSMRDNSPLHF.

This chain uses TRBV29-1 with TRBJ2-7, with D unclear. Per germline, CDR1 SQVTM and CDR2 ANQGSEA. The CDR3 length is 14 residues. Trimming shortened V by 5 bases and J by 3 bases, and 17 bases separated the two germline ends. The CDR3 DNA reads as TGCAGCGTTAAAACTGGACGGATCTACTACGAGCAGTACTTC. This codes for CSVKTGRIYYEQYF.

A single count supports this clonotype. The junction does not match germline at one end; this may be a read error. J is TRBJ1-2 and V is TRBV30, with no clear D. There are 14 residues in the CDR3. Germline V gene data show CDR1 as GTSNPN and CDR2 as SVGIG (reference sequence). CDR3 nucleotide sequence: TGTGCCTGGAGTAAGAGCAGGCGTAACTATGGCTATACCTTC. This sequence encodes CAWSKSRRNYGYTF.

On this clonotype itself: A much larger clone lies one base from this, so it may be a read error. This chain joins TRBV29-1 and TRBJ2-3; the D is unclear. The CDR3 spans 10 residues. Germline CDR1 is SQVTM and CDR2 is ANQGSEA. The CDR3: CNVEKDTQYF. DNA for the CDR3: TGCAACGTTGAAAAAGATACGCAGTATTTT.

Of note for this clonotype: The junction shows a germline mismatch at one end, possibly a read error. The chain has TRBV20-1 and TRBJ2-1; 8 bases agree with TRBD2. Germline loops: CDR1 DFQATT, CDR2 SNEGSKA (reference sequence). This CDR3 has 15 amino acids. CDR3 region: CSARSLAGSYKEQFF. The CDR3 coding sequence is TGCAGTGCGAGATCCCTAGCGGGCTCCTACAAAGAGCAGTTCTTC.

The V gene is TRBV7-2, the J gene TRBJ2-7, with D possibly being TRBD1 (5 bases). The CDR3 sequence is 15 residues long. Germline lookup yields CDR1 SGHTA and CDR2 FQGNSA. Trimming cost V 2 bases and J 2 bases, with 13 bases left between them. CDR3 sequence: CASSLNQGIAYEQYF. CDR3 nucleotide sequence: TGTGCCAGCAGCTTAAACCAGGGAATAGCCTACGAGCAGTACTTC.

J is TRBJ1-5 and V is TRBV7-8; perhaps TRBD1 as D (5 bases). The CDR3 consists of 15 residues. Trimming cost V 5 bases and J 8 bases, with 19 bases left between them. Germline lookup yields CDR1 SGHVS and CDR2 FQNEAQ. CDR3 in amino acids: CASSLTRQIAKPQHF. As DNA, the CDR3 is TGTGCCAGCAGCCTGACCAGACAGATAGCTAAGCCCCAGCATTTT.

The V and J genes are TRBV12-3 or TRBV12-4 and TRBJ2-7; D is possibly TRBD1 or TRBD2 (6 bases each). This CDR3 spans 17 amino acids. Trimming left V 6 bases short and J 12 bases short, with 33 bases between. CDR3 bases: TGTGCCAGCAGGGGTAGTTTGGAGGGGGTCCCTGAATGCCCGCGGTACTTC. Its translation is CASRGSLEGVPECPRYF.

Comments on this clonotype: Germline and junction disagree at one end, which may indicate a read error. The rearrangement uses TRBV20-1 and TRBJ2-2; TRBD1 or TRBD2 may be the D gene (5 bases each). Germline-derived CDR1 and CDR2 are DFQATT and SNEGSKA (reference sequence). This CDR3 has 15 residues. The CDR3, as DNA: TGCAGTACTAGAGCAGGGACCCTTTGGGGTGGGGAACTGTTTTTT. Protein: CSTRAGTLWGGELFF.

As DNA, the CDR3 is TGTGCCTGGAGAAGAGGATCGAACACTGAAGCTTTCTTT. Translated: CAWRRGSNTEAFF. The chain joins TRBV30 to TRBJ1-1; D ambiguous. Germline values: CDR1 GTSNPN, CDR2 SVGIG (reference sequence). With 3 bases removed from V and 1 base from J, the gap between germline ends came to 9 bases. The CDR3 is 13 residues long.

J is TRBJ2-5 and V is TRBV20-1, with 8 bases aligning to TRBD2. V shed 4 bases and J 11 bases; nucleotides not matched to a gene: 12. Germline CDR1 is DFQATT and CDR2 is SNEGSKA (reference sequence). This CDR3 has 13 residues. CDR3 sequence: CSAKGGGQEKQYF. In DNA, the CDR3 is TGCAGTGCTAAGGGCGGGGGGCAAGAGAAACAGTACTTC.

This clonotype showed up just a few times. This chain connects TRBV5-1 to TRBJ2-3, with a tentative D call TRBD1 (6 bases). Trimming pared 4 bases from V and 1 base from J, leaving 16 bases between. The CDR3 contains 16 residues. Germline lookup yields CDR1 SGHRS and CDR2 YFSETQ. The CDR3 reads CASSPGQTVGTDTQYF. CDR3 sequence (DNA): TGCGCCAGCAGCCCCGGACAGACCGTAGGCACAGATACGCAGTATTTT.

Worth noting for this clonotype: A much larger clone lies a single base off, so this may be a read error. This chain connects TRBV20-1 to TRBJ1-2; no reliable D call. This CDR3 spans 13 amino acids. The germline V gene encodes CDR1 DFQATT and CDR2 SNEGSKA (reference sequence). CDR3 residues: CSAHSDSNYGCTF. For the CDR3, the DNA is TGCAGTGCTCACAGCGATTCTAACTATGGCTGCACCTTC.

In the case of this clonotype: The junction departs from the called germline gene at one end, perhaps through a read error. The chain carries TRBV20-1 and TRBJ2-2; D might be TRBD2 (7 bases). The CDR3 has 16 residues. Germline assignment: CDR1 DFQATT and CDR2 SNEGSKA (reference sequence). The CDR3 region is CSAARTRVGGAGELLF. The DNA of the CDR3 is TGCAGTGCTGCCAGGACCCGGGTGGGGGGGGCCGGGGAGCTGTTGTTT.

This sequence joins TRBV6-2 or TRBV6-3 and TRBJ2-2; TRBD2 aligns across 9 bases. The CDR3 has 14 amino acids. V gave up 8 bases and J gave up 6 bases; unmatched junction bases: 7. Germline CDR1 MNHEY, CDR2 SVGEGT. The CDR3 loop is CASWLSGSAGELFF. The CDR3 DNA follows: TGTGCCAGCTGGCTTAGCGGGAGCGCCGGGGAGCTGTTTTTT.